This T cell receptor (beta chain) was recovered during a study of T cell responses to AZD1222 COVID-19 vaccine. About this clone itself: Its antigen remains unknown. The sample carries other DNA sequences with the same CDR3.

Study-wide results and caveats: Spike-specific TCR breadth and depth both grew after two AZD1222 doses.

The length of the CDR3 is 15 residues. Looked up from germline, CDR1 is SGHTA and CDR2 is FQGNSA. Losses at the gene ends were 5 bases for V and 0 bases for J; bases not matched to a gene: 5. Assay: immunoSEQ multiplex PCR; the TCRdb copy retains only in-frame clones and omits some. The data contain 20,000 or so clones, almost 85% of them singletons. This chain joins TRBV7-2 and TRBJ2-7; 9 nucleotides line up with TRBD2. The sequence was collected from an adult who received the AZD1222 COVID-19 vaccine. The sequencing used peripheral blood, collected 28 days after the second AZD1222 dose. The CDR3 DNA sequence: TGTGCCAGCAGCCTGACTAGCGGAACCTCCTACGAGCAGTACTTC. Its translation is CASSLTSGTSYEQYF.